One sample yielded the 7 T cell receptor beta chains listed below, sequenced in a study of beta chain features in type 1 diabetes. What was sequenced were expressed TCRB transcripts, since all of the isolated RNA had been reverse transcribed. The data were produced by immunoSEQ multiplex PCR, yet TCRdb's version contains in-frame clones alone and is incomplete. The sample includes 310,000 or so clones, 6.5% to 10% seen only once; the top ten take 0.44%. The sequencing input was central memory CD4+ T cells from blood. These receptors came from a woman aged 18 to 35 in good health.

This clone was observed a few times. The gene calls are TRBV29-1 and TRBJ2-7; 15 bases are shared with TRBD2. The CDR3 consists of 15 residues. Germline trimming cut 1 base from V and 5 bases from J; bases unmatched to any gene: 3. Germline CDR1 SQVTM, CDR2 ANQGSEA. The DNA for the CDR3 is TGCAGCGTTGAAGGGACTAGCGGGAGGGCCAACGAGCAGTACTTC. Amino acids: CSVEGTSGRANEQYF.

In its sample, this clone was seen a few times. The chain recombines TRBV29-1 with TRBJ1-1; the match to TRBD1 covers 8 bases. CDR1 is SQVTM and CDR2 is ANQGSEA in the germline V gene. This CDR3 has 13 amino acids. The V gene end was trimmed by 5 bases and the J gene end by 4 bases; junction bases not matched to a gene: 6. CDR3 amino acids: CSVLDRVATEAFF. The CDR3 bases are TGCAGCGTTCTGGACAGGGTGGCCACTGAAGCTTTCTTT.

This clone was seen only a few times. Just one base apart from a much larger clone, this may be a read error. The same CDR3 arises from other DNA sequences in this sample as well. The genes are TRBV7-2 and TRBJ2-7; D unclear. Trimming shortened V by 3 bases and J by 0 bases, and 3 bases separated the two germline ends. In germline, CDR1 is SGHTA, CDR2 FQGNSA. CDR3 length equals 12 residues. CDR3 DNA sequence: TGTGCCAGCAGCTTTAGCTCCTACGAGCAGTACTTC. Protein sequence: CASSFSSYEQYF. The entire variable domain, with the rest obtained from reference TRBV7-2 and TRBJ2-7, is as follows: GAGVSQSPSNKVTEKGKDVELRCDPISGHTALYWYRQSLGQGLEFLIYFQGNSAPDKSGLPSDRFSAERTGGSVSTLTIQRTQQEDSAVYLCASSFSSYEQYFGPGTRLTVT.

The chain recombines TRBV6-5 with TRBJ1-5; no clear D. V lost 5 bases and J lost 3, with 8 bases in between. The germline gives CDR1 MNHEY, CDR2 SVGAGI. The CDR3 contains 13 residues. CDR3 nucleotide sequence: TGTGCCAGCAGTAGCAGACCCAATCAGCCCCAGCATTTT. It specifies CASSSRPNQPQHF.

This clone was seen a handful of times. The chain couples TRBV2 to TRBJ2-1; 10 nucleotides match TRBD2. The CDR3 sequence is 15 residues long. Germline values: CDR1 SNHLY, CDR2 FYNNEI. V gave up 6 bases and J gave up 4 bases; unmatched junction bases: 6. The CDR3 DNA reads TGTGCCAGCAGGGCAGCGGGAGGGCCTTACAATGAGCAGTTCTTC. It translates to CASRAAGGPYNEQFF.

This clone was recorded a few times. The chain's CDR3 is CSVEGPSSTDTQYF. The DNA of the CDR3 is TGCAGCGTTGAGGGTCCCTCTAGCACAGATACGCAGTATTTT. The chain uses TRBV29-1 and TRBJ2-3; D gene unclear. The CDR3 sequence is 14 residues long. With 3 bases removed from V and 0 bases from J, the gap between germline ends came to 10 bases. Germline CDR1 is SQVTM and CDR2 is ANQGSEA.

The rearrangement uses TRBV12-5 and TRBJ2-5; 8 nucleotides line up with TRBD1. V lost 5 bases to trimming and J lost 5 bases; unmatched junction nucleotides: 13. The germline CDR1 and CDR2 sequences are LGHNT and FRNRAP. The CDR3 extends over 16 amino acids. Here the CDR3 reads CASGPHSDRVRETQYF. The CDR3 DNA follows: TGTGCTAGTGGTCCACACTCGGACAGGGTGAGGGAGACCCAGTACTTC.